The present entry profiles one T cell receptor (beta chain) with its context. This sample was included in a study of shared clonotypes between healthy human individuals. The authors ran the assay at deep level. Sequenced by immunoSEQ multiplex PCR; TCRdb stores in-frame clones only, minus some. Among hundreds of thousands of clones, 75% to 85% were seen once, and the ten largest hold 10% to 15%. Deletions cut 6 bases from V and 7 bases from J, with 12 bases between. CDR3 length equals 13 residues. CDR1 is SNHLY, CDR2 FYNNEI, per germline. Sequenced input: PBMCs. This rearrangement joins TRBV2 to TRBJ1-4; maybe TRBD1 (6 bases). This TCR derives from a woman aged 40 to 50 in good health. Some clones in this sample may be carry-over from other donors' samples. The CDR3 loop is CASRGGPGEKLFF. As DNA, the CDR3 is TGTGCCAGCAGGGGGGGGCCCGGTGAAAAACTGTTTTTT.